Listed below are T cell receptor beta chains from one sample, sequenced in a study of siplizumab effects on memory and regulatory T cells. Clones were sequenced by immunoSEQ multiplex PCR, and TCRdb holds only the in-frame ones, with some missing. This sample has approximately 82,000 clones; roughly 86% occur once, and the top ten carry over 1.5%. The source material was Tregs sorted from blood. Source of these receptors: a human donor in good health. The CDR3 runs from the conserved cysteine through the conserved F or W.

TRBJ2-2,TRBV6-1,CASSALLTGGSGELFF
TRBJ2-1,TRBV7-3,CASSSTGARLDEQFF
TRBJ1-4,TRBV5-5,CASSFRQAGSNEKLFF
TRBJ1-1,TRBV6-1,CASSPEGANTEAFF
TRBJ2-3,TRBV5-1,CASNSGPDTQYF
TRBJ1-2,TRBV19,CASSKVQGYGYTF
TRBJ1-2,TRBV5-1,CASSPREGHGYTF
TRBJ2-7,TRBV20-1,CSARVASEQYF
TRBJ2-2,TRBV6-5,CATNPGNTGELFF
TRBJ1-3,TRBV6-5,CASSLQDSGNTIYF
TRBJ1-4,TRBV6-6,CASSYGSGQYYEKLFF
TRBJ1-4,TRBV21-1,CASSNWGTCEKLFF
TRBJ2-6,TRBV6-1,CASRPPAGANVLTF
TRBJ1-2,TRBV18,CASSPVRTTYGYTF
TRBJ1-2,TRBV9,CASSLDYRGGYGYTF
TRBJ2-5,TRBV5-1,CATTGSGGGETQYF
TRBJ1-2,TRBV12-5,CASGPGQGGGYTF
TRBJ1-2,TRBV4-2,CASSQERSGGGDYGYTF
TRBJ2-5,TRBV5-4,CASSSIGVQETQYF
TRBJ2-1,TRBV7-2,CASSLLAGTTYNEQFF
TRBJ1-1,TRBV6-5,CASTENTEAFF
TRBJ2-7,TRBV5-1,CASSFGQGQYF
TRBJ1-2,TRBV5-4,CASSSRGGTNYGYTF
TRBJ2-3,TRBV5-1,CASRDNADTQYF
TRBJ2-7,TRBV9,CASSVGRGAVADYEQYF
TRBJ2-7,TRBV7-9,CASSLAATGNHEQYF
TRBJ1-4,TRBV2,CASTKGGIGGEKLFF
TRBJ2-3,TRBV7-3,CASSTGRSTDTQYF
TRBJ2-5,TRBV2,CASRIIQGWQETQYF
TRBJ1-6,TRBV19,CASQDLPNSPLHF
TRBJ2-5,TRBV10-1,CASSETRDRETQYF
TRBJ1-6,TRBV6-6,CASSYSTDSPLHF
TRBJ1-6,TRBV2,CASSEVGTGSNSPLHF
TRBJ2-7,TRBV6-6,CASSYERYEQYF
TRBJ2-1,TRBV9,CASSVKASSYNEQFF
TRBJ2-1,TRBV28,CASSLLSRGGRNEQFF
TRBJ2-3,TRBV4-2,CASSLTSKTGTVTDTQYF
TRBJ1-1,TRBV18,CASSPVELYRDTEAFF
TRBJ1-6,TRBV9,CASSPSGQGISFYAPLHF
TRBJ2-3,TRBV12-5,CASGLVRGSLTDTQYF
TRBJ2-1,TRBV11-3,CASSITGDEQFF
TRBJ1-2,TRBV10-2,CASSSEVPYGYTF